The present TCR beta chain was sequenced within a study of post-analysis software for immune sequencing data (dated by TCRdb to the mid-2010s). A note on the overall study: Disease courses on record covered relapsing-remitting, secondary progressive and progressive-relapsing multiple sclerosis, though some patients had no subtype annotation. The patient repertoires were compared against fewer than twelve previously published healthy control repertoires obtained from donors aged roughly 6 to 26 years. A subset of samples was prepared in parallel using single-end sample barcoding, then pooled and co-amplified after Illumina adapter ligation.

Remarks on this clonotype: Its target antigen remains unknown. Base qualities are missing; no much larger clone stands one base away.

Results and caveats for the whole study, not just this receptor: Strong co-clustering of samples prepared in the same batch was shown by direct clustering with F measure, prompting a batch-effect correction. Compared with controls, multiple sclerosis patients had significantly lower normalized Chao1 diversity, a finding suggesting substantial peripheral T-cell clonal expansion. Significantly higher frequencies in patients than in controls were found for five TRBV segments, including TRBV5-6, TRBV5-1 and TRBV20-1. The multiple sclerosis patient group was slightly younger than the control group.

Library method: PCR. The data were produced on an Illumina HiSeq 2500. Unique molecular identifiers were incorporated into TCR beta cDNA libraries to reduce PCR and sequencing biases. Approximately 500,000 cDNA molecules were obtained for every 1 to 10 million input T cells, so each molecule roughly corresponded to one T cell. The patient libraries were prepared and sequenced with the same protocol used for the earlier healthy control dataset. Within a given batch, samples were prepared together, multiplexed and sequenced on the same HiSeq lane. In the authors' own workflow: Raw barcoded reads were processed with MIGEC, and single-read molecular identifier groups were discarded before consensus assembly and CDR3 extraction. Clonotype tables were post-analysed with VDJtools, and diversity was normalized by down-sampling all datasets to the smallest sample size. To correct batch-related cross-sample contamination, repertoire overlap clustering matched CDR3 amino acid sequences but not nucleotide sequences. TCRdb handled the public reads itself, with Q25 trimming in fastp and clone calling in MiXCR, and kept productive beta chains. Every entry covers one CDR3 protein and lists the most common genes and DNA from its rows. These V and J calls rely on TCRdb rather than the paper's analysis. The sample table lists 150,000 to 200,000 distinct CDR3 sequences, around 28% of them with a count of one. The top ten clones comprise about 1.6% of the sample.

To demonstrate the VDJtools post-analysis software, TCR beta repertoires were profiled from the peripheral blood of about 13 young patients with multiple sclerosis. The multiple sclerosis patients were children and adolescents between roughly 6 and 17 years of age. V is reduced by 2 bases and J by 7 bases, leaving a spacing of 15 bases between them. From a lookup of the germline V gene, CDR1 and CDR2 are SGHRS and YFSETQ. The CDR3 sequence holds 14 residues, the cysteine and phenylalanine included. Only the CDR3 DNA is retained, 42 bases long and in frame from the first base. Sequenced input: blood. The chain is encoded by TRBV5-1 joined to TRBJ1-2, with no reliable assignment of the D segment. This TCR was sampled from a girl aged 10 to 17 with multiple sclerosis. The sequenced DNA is TGCGCCAGCAGCTTCTTGGGCGAGATGGGTGGCTACACCTTC. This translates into CASSFLGEMGGYTF.